This T cell receptor beta chain was sequenced in a study of regulatory T cells in long-lasting Graves disease. This clonotype was seen a single time. Its target is not known. Points from the study as a whole: Persistent Graves' patients showed less TCR diversity than newly diagnosed patients showed. Thyroid tissue was not sampled; only peripheral blood was.

The germline CDR1 and CDR2 sequences are WSHSY and SAAADI. J was trimmed by 6 bases and V by 5 bases; bases with no gene match: 6. This CDR3 has 14 amino acids. The time point is: newly diagnosed GD, antithyroid drugs for less than 3 months. With RNA extracted from PBMCs as input, the TCR library was made. Investigators prepared the TCR beta libraries by applying iRepertoire HTBI primers and Arm-PCR of CDR3 regions. TCRdb redid the calling of the multiplex PCR reads with MiXCR, one entry per CDR3 protein. The sample consists of approximately 480,000 distinct CDR3 sequences, about a sixth of them appearing once. This sample was also put to use in a study of T cells in Graves' hyperthyroidism and ophthalmopathy. Per that paper: With the HTBI primer set, the TCR CDR3 went through a first round of RT-PCR. Expanded thyroid clonotypes (above 0.001) were mostly also found in blood.

Sequencing was performed on peripheral blood mononuclear cells (PBMCs), taken at new diagnosis, from a patient treated with antithyroid drugs. The TCR sequence derives from a man between 35 and 55 years old with Graves disease. The chain carries TRBV10-2 and TRBJ2-2; 7 bases align to TRBD1. CDR3 coding DNA: TGCGCCAGCAGTCAGACAGGGAAATCCGGGGAGCTGTTTTTT. As protein: CASSQTGKSGELFF.